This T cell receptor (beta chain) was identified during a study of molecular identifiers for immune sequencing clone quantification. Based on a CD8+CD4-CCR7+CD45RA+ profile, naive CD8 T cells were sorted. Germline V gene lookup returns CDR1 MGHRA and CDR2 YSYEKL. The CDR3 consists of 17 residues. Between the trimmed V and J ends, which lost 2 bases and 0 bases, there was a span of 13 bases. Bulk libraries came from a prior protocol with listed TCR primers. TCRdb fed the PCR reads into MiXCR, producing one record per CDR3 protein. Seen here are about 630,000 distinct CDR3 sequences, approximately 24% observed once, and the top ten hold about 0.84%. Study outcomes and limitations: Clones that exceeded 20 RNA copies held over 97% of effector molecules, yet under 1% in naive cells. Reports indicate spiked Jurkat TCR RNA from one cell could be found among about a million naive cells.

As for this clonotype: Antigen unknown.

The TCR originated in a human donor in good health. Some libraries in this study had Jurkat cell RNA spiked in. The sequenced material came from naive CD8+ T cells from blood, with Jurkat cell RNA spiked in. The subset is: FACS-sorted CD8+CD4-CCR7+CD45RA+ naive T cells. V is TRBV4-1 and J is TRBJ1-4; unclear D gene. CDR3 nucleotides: TGCGCCAGCAGCCAATTGGGAATGGGATCAACTAATGAAAAACTGTTTTTT. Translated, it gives CASSQLGMGSTNEKLFF.